A selection of T cell receptor beta chains follows, all from one sample in a study of T-cell reconstitution after alpha-beta-depleted transplantation in children. Using its own MiXCR run on the PCR reads, TCRdb lists one record per CDR3 protein. The sample gives approximately 350,000 distinct CDR3 sequences, about an eighth of which show up once; about 3.9% is in the top ten. Material: PBMCs, obtained from the stem cell graft. These receptors all come from a human donor who donated a stem cell graft to a child with Fanconi anemia. Each CDR3 is given with its conserved first and last residue. Fields, in order: clone size, D gene, V gene, J gene, CDR3 protein. The D gene is left open where the match is weak. Some rows have no size entry. The others give once, few or many, or a class for an expanded clone.

NA	TRBD1	TRBV12-3/TRBV12-4	TRBJ2-7	CASSLPPPGQGSYEQYF
many	NA	TRBV6-5	TRBJ1-2	CASSPAAGGNYGYTF
few	NA	TRBV4-2	TRBJ1-2	CASSGAYYGYTF
few	TRBD1	TRBV7-8	TRBJ2-7	CASSLETGGKIYEQYF
NA	NA	TRBV27	TRBJ1-5	CASSNSDSNQPQHF
medium-sized	TRBD1	TRBV4-3	TRBJ2-6	CASSPTGVDGANVLTF
few	TRBD2	TRBV20-1	TRBJ2-1	CSARGLAGGDNEQFF
many	TRBD1	TRBV27	TRBJ2-5	CASSFQPGQGQGLETQYF
NA	NA	TRBV5-1	TRBJ2-6	CASSLGGSSGANVLTF
many	NA	TRBV7-9	TRBJ2-1	CASSLVAVLRGEQFF
NA	NA	TRBV3-1	TRBJ1-1	CASSPQWDAEAFF
many	NA	TRBV9	TRBJ2-3	CASSVGGVDTQYF
few	NA	TRBV5-1	TRBJ1-1	CASSFQLSRTEEAFF
NA	NA	TRBV5-1	TRBJ2-5	CASSLSRGGETQYF
few	NA	TRBV27	TRBJ1-2	CASSFLGQGLGYTF
NA	TRBD2	TRBV12-3/TRBV12-4	TRBJ2-1	CASSLREELEQFF
NA	NA	TRBV15	TRBJ1-2	CATGRVPGNVYGYTF
few	TRBD1	TRBV6-1	TRBJ2-5	CASSRGTDQETQYF
many	TRBD1	TRBV5-1	TRBJ1-4	CASSALGTANEKLFF
few	NA	TRBV5-1	TRBJ2-7	CASSSGPLAYEQYF
NA	TRBD2	TRBV4-3	TRBJ2-1	CASSPTGLGSYNEQFF
few	TRBD1	TRBV2	TRBJ2-3	CASSEGRGPDTQYF
NA	TRBD2	TRBV20-1	TRBJ2-1	CSATSPRGVYNEQFF
many	TRBD1	TRBV7-9	TRBJ2-1	CASSFQAGGLNEQFF
few	TRBD2	TRBV4-2	TRBJ2-1	CASSHAGGRNEQFF
few	NA	TRBV7-2	TRBJ1-1	CASSPGGGQGTEAFF
NA	NA	TRBV29-1	TRBJ1-1	CSAAIEEYTEAFF
many	NA	TRBV3-1	TRBJ1-1	CASSQVGEAFF
NA	NA	TRBV19	TRBJ2-2	CASDRRTNTGELFF
NA	NA	TRBV18	TRBJ2-2	CASSPQIPETGELFF
many	NA	TRBV4-3	TRBJ2-3	CASSQGTAADTQYF
few	NA	TRBV28	TRBJ2-1	CAASGLAEYNEQFF
few	NA	TRBV12-3/TRBV12-4	TRBJ1-2	CASSLGLSNYGYTF
NA	NA	TRBV20-1	TRBJ2-2	CSARITANTGELFF
few	NA	TRBV10-2	TRBJ1-1	CASIPTGGRKTEAFF
NA	NA	TRBV28	TRBJ2-2	CASSFDGKGLTANTGELFF
few	NA	TRBV9	TRBJ1-2	CASSPQPRDVNGYTF
few	TRBD1	TRBV5-1	TRBJ2-7	CASSFQGAYEQYF
NA	NA	TRBV5-5	TRBJ1-2	CASSFRTDNYGYTF
few	NA	TRBV5-1	TRBJ2-2	CASSLSGSPYSGELFF
NA	TRBD2	TRBV7-6	TRBJ2-1	CASSSSGEKGEQFF
NA	NA	TRBV29-1	TRBJ2-3	CSVEENGGTSTDTQYF
few	TRBD1	TRBV20-1	TRBJ2-1	CSARVGDSNEQFF
many	NA	TRBV2	TRBJ1-1	CASSDQGSTEAFF
few	NA	TRBV27	TRBJ1-1	CASSPTALNTEAFF
NA	TRBD2	TRBV28	TRBJ2-2	CASGTPGGNTGELFF
NA	NA	TRBV7-2	TRBJ1-2	CASSLVDDYGYTF
few	NA	TRBV29-1	TRBJ2-3	CSVAARFTDTQYF
many	TRBD1	TRBV5-1	TRBJ1-1	CASSDRDMGNTEAFF
NA	TRBD1	TRBV7-7	TRBJ2-2	CASSLAGGAGELFF
many	TRBD1	TRBV20-1	TRBJ1-6	CSAKPNAGGSVNSPLHF
NA	TRBD2	TRBV11-2	TRBJ2-3	CASSRLAGFDTDTQYF
many	NA	TRBV6-5	TRBJ1-5	CASRGWEGQPQHF
NA	NA	TRBV12-3/TRBV12-4	TRBJ1-1	CASSLLRAMNTEAFF
few	NA	TRBV27	TRBJ2-1	CASNLFDDTIYNEQFF